These 18 T cell receptor beta chains were all obtained from the same sample, sequenced in a study of beta chain features in type 1 diabetes. Every isolated RNA sample was fully reverse transcribed, so sequencing captured expressed TCRB transcripts. Produced via immunoSEQ multiplex PCR; TCRdb's table is partial and in-frame only. In the table there are 300,000 to 450,000 clones, about 12% of which are singletons. The specimen was naive CD4+ T cells from blood. The receptors were sampled from a man younger than 35 in good health.

The V and J genes are TRBV7-3 and TRBJ2-1; D perhaps matches TRBD2 (5 bases). Germline loops: CDR1 SGHTA, CDR2 FQGTGA. V shed 4 bases and J shed 3 bases, with 13 bases lying between them. This CDR3 comprises 15 residues. The CDR3 DNA reads TGTGCCAGCAGCTCCTTCAGCGGAGTCTACAATGAGCAGTTCTTC. Translation gives CASSSFSGVYNEQFF.

The chain is built from TRBV19 and TRBJ1-5; D gene unclear. The CDR3 contains 14 residues. CDR1 is LNHDA, CDR2 SQIVND, per germline (reference sequence). The ends were cut back, 2 bases at V and 3 bases at J, with 8 bases in the middle. CDR3 nucleotides: TGTGCCAGTAGTATACCGGGATCCAATCAGCCCCAGCATTTT. Its protein product is CASSIPGSNQPQHF.

The CDR3 DNA is TGTGCCAGCAGCTTAACGGCGGGGGGGACTGAAGCTTTCTTT. This encodes CASSLTAGGTEAFF. This chain connects TRBV7-3 to TRBJ1-1; maybe TRBD1 (5 bases). The germline V gene encodes CDR1 SGHTA and CDR2 FQGTGA. There are 14 residues in the CDR3. Deletions cut 0 bases from V and 5 bases from J, with 10 bases between.

This clone was counted only a few times. This chain joins TRBV7-8 and TRBJ2-5; 7 bases line up with TRBD1. The CDR3 length is 16 residues. J was trimmed by 2 bases and V by 4 bases; bases with no gene match: 10. Germline V gene lookup returns CDR1 SGHVS and CDR2 FQNEAQ. Here the CDR3 DNA reads TGTGCCAGCAGCTGGGCAACAGGGGATTTGCAAGAGACCCAGTACTTC. This translates into CASSWATGDLQETQYF.

This clone was counted between two and nine times. This chain joins TRBV6-6 and TRBJ1-2, with TRBD1 as a possible D gene (6 bases). The germline gives CDR1 MNHNY, CDR2 SVGAGI (reference sequence). V dropped 4 bases and J dropped 4 bases, with 13 bases sitting between them. The CDR3 totals 14 residues. CDR3 sequence: CASSSGVGGYGYTF. CDR3 sequence (DNA): TGTGCCAGCAGTTCAGGGGTTGGGGGCTATGGCTACACCTTC.

This rearrangement joins TRBV30 to TRBJ1-1; D is unclear. Germline CDR1 GTSNPN, CDR2 SVGIG (reference sequence). The V gene lost 5 bases and the J gene lost 0 bases, with 4 bases spanning the gap. The CDR3 consists of 11 residues. This CDR3 is CAWALNTEAFF. The CDR3 DNA follows: TGTGCCTGGGCGCTGAACACTGAAGCTTTCTTT.

The genes are TRBV30 and TRBJ2-7, with a tentative D call TRBD2 (5 bases). V lost 4 bases and J 3 bases, leaving 22 bases between the germline ends. This CDR3 region has 16 residues. The germline gives CDR1 GTSNPN, CDR2 SVGIG (reference sequence). The DNA for the CDR3 is TGTGCCTGGACTACTCCCTTGCGGGCCTCAGGCTACGAGCAGTACTTC. Translating gives CAWTTPLRASGYEQYF.

The chain has TRBV27 and TRBJ2-1; a possible D gene is TRBD2 (5 bases). This CDR3 contains 15 residues. CDR1 is MNHEY and CDR2 is SMNVEV in the germline V gene (reference sequence). V was trimmed by 3 bases and J by 10 bases, leaving 19 bases between them. The CDR3: CASSFLEVRAAEQFF. CDR3 coding DNA: TGTGCCAGCAGTTTCTTGGAGGTACGGGCGGCGGAGCAGTTCTTC.

This clone was observed a few times. This chain uses TRBV7-2 with TRBJ1-5, with D possibly matching TRBD1 (5 bases). The ends were cut back, 5 bases at V and 6 bases at J, with 20 bases in the middle. Germline CDR1 reads SGHTA; CDR2 reads FQGNSA. CDR3 length equals 16 residues. The CDR3: CASSADLTAPGQPQHF. The CDR3 region has the DNA TGTGCCAGCAGCGCCGACTTGACAGCTCCAGGTCAGCCCCAGCATTTT.

This clone was counted between two and nine times. The chain carries TRBV2 and TRBJ1-1, with no clear D. Deletions cut 6 bases from V and 2 bases from J, with 10 bases between. The V gene's germline CDR1 is SNHLY and CDR2 FYNNEI. This CDR3 contains 13 residues. CDR3 protein: CASRRDGNTEAFF. The DNA of the CDR3 is TGTGCCAGCAGGCGGGATGGTAACACTGAAGCTTTCTTT.

The chain is built from TRBV5-4 and TRBJ2-1; TRBD2 agrees at 10 bases. The length of the CDR3 is 16 residues. Germline CDR1 SGHNT, CDR2 YYREEE (reference sequence). Unmatched junction bases numbered 7, after V lost 4 bases and J lost 3 bases. The CDR3 region has the DNA TGTGCCAGCAGCCCCACTAGCGGGACTAACTACAATGAGCAGTTCTTC. It is translated as CASSPTSGTNYNEQFF.

This clone was observed a few times. CDR3 in DNA: TGTGCCAGCAGCCCGATAGGGACTTTTGGAGATACGCAGTATTTT. Amino acid sequence: CASSPIGTFGDTQYF. The V call is TRBV11-2, the J call TRBJ2-3; possibly TRBD2 for D (6 bases). The CDR3 runs to 15 residues. Germline loops: CDR1 SGHAT, CDR2 FQNNGV. The V end was cut by 5 bases, the J end by 5 bases, with 17 bases between.

This clone was counted a few times. CDR3 residues: CASTLMTPVGLSSYEQYF. The CDR3 DNA reads as TGTGCCAGCACCCTTATGACTCCGGTTGGCCTTAGCTCCTACGAGCAGTACTTC. This chain joins TRBV7-2 and TRBJ2-7, with D unresolved. Germline CDR1 is SGHTA and CDR2 is FQGNSA. Trimming removed 7 bases at V and 0 bases at J, with 25 bases between. The CDR3 runs 18 residues.

This clone was observed a handful of times. The chain has TRBV28 and TRBJ1-2; TRBD1 might be the D (6 bases). The CDR3 length is 14 residues. V lost 6 bases and J 2 bases, leaving 13 bases between the germline ends. Germline V gene lookup returns CDR1 MDHEN and CDR2 SYDVKM. The CDR3 sequence is CASSEDQGNYGYTF. The CDR3 bases are TGTGCCAGCAGCGAAGACCAGGGGAACTATGGCTACACCTTC.

This sequence joins TRBV7-2 and TRBJ1-2; 7 bases map to TRBD1. Germline V gene data show CDR1 as SGHTA and CDR2 as FQGNSA. The length of the CDR3 is 16 residues. Trimming at V came to 1 base and at J to 7 bases, leaving 12 bases not matched to a gene. CDR3 sequence: CASSLEVYRGGSGYTF. The CDR3 region has the DNA TGTGCCAGCAGCTTAGAAGTTTACAGGGGTGGCTCTGGCTACACCTTC. The whole variable domain, remainder taken from reference TRBV7-2 and TRBJ1-2, is GAGVSQSPSNKVTEKGKDVELRCDPISGHTALYWYRQSLGQGLEFLIYFQGNSAPDKSGLPSDRFSAERTGGSVSTLTIQRTQQEDSAVYLCASSLEVYRGGSGYTFGSGTRLTVV.

The chain has TRBV5-1 and TRBJ2-5; D gene ambiguous. CDR3 size: 13 residues. V shed 6 bases and J shed 1 base, with 10 bases lying between them. Germline V gene lookup returns CDR1 SGHRS and CDR2 YFSETQ. CDR3 protein: CASTPNSQETQYF. CDR3 bases: TGCGCCAGCACCCCCAATAGCCAAGAGACCCAGTACTTC.

The chain employs TRBV4-2 and TRBJ2-5; 12 bases map to TRBD2. CDR1 LGHNA and CDR2 YNFKEQ come from the germline V gene. The CDR3 loop spans 20 amino acids. Trimming removed 0 bases from V and 4 bases from J; junction bases left unmatched: 15. The CDR3 protein is CASSQDVVSGTSGPSETQYF. Written as DNA, the CDR3 is TGTGCCAGCAGCCAAGACGTCGTATCCGGGACTAGCGGGCCCTCAGAGACCCAGTACTTC.

The genes are TRBV29-1 and TRBJ2-6; TRBD1 might be the D (5 bases). The CDR3 loop spans 16 amino acids. V shed 0 bases and J shed 3 bases, with 12 bases lying between them. The germline V gene encodes CDR1 SQVTM and CDR2 ANQGSEA. The CDR3 DNA reads as TGCAGCGTTGAAGAAAACAGGAATCGTGGGGCCAACGTCCTGACTTTC. It encodes CSVEENRNRGANVLTF.